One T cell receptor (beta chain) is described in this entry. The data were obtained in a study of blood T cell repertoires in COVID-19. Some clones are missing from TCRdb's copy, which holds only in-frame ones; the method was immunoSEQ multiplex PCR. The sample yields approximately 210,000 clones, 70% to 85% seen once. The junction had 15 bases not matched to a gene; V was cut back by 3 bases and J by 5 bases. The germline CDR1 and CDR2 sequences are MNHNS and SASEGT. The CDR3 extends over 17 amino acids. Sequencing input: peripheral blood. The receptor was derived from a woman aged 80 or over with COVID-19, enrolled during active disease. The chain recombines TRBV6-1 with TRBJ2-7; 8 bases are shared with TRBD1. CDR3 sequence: CASSEQLNRGNLNEQYF. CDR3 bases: TGTGCCAGCAGTGAGCAACTAAACAGGGGGAATCTGAACGAGCAGTACTTC.